This T cell receptor beta chain was captured in a study of T cell responses to AZD1222 COVID-19 vaccine. Study details: Pooled together were second doses at about 4 or about 12 weeks.

Germline CDR1 GTSNPN, CDR2 SVGIG (reference sequence). The CDR3 runs 10 residues. V lost 8 bases to trimming and J lost 9 bases, with 13 bases between them. TCRdb's table, derived via immunoSEQ multiplex PCR, lists solely in-frame clones and lacks some. The sample carries about 150,000 clones, about 92% recorded once. Overall study results and limits: Only a handful of AZD1222 recipients, five to seven in all, had baseline seropositivity. The breadth and depth of Spike-specific TCRs increased once two AZD1222 doses had been given. Most donors were white British and more were female, and clonal diversity was possibly underestimated.

About this clone: Its cognate antigen is unknown.

The V call is TRBV30, the J call TRBJ1-1; D call uncertain. This TCR came from an adult in good health. Sequencing used peripheral blood, obtained on day 0 of AZD1222 vaccination. The CDR3 DNA is TGTGCCGGCGGATCCCTCCAAGCTTTCTTT. Its protein product is CAGGSLQAFF.